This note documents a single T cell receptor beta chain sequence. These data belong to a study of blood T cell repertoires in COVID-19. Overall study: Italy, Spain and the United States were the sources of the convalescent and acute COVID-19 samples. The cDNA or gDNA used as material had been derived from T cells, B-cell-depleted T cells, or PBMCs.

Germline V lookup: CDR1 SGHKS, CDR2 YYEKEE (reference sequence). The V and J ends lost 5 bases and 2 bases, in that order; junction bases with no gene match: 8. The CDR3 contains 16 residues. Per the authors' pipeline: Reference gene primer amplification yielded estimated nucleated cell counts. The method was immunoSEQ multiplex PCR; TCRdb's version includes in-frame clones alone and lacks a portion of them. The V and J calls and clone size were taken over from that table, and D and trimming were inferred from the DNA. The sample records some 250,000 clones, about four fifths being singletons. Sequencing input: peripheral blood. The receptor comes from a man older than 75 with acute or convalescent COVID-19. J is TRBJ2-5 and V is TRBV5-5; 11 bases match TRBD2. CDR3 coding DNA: TGTGCCAGCAGACCACTAGCGGGGGCGATACAAGAGACCCAGTACTTC. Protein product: CASRPLAGAIQETQYF. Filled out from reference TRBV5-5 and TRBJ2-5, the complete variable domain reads DAGVTQSPTHLIKTRGQQVTLRCSPISGHKSVSWYQQVLGQGPQFIFQYYEKEERGRGNFPDRFSARQFPNYSSELNVNALLLGDSALYLCASRPLAGAIQETQYFGPGTRLLVL.